Shown below are 24 T cell receptor beta chains from a single sample sequenced in a study of T cells after yellow fever vaccination. TCRdb reprocessed the 5' RACE reads via MiXCR and lists one record per CDR3 protein. The data show hundreds of thousands of distinct CDR3 sequences, 10% to 15% seen once. The sample consisted of PBMCs, taken on the day of the yellow fever booster vaccination. The source of these receptors is a man aged 25 to 40 who received the YFV17D yellow fever vaccine.

This clonotype was counted between two and nine times. The chain is built from TRBV28 and TRBJ1-3; TRBD1 matches at 7 bases. The length of the CDR3 is 16 residues. Germline V CDR1 and CDR2: MDHEN, SYDVKM. V lost 1 base and J lost 4; bases outside the gene matches: 7. The CDR3 sequence: CASSLYEGARGNTIYF. DNA for the CDR3: TGTGCCAGCAGTTTATATGAGGGGGCGCGAGGAAACACCATATATTTT.

The gene calls are TRBV9 and TRBJ1-2; 7 nucleotides align to TRBD1. Germline V lookup: CDR1 SGDLS, CDR2 YYNGEE. The CDR3 runs 14 residues. J gave up 5 bases and V 3 bases, and 7 bases lay outside the gene matches. CDR3 nucleotide sequence: TGTGCCAGCAGCGCCTCGACAGGGCCTTATGGCTACACCTTC. It specifies CASSASTGPYGYTF.

This clonotype was observed a few times. The chain carries TRBV23-1 and TRBJ2-7; D unclear. TRBV23-1 is an ORF, and what it does is uncertain. The CDR3 contains 16 residues. V was shortened by 0 bases and J by 3 bases, with 15 bases between the two germline ends. Here the CDR3 DNA reads TGCGCCAGCAGTCAATCCAGTAGGACGGCGGTCTACGAGCAGTACTTC. Its protein product is CASSQSSRTAVYEQYF.

This clonotype occurred many times. The rearrangement links TRBV5-1 to TRBJ2-3; D is unresolved. From germline, CDR1 is SGHRS and CDR2 YFSETQ. The CDR3 is made up of 13 amino acids. V was cut by 0 bases and J by 5 bases, with 7 bases left in between. CDR3 sequence reads: CASSLAWGDTQYF. CDR3 DNA sequence: TGCGCCAGCAGCTTGGCTTGGGGAGATACGCAGTATTTT.

The chain uses TRBV7-2 and TRBJ2-7, with D unclear. The CDR3 length is 13 residues. CDR1 is SGHTA and CDR2 is FQGNSA in the germline V gene. V was shortened by 4 bases and J by 6 bases, with 13 bases between the two germline ends. CDR3 in DNA: TGTGCCAGCAGCTCCCAGATTAGAGGCGAGCAGTACTTC. As protein: CASSSQIRGEQYF.

The genes are TRBV9 and TRBJ2-1; D ambiguous. From germline, CDR1 is SGDLS and CDR2 YYNGEE. V lost 2 bases and J 4 bases, leaving 13 bases between the germline ends. The CDR3 runs 15 residues. The CDR3 nucleotides read TGTGCCAGCAGCGTCCAAGGGAATTCGTACAATGAGCAGTTCTTC. Translated: CASSVQGNSYNEQFF.

A word on this clonotype: Its ends do not fully match the called genes, so a read error is possible. The rearrangement links TRBV9 to TRBJ2-1; 10 bases agree with TRBD2. The germline V gene encodes CDR1 SGDLS and CDR2 YYNGEE. The CDR3 has 15 residues. This CDR3 is CAGSAITSGDNEQFF. The CDR3 nucleotides read TGTGCCGGCAGCGCCATTACTAGCGGGGACAATGAGCAGTTCTTC.

The V and J genes are TRBV4-3 and TRBJ2-7; 13 nucleotides match TRBD2. Germline CDR1 and CDR2: LGHNA and YSLEER. CDR3 length equals 17 residues. The V segment lost 1 base and the J segment 3 bases; nucleotides outside the gene matches: 6. CDR3 loop: CASSQGTSGRTSYEQYF. CDR3 nucleotides: TGCGCCAGCAGCCAAGGGACTAGCGGGAGAACCAGCTACGAGCAGTACTTC.

This clonotype occurred a few times. The rearrangement links TRBV9 to TRBJ2-3, with D perhaps TRBD1 or TRBD2 (5 bases each). The CDR3 contains 13 residues. V was clipped by 10 bases and J by 6 bases, with 18 bases between them. Germline values: CDR1 SGDLS, CDR2 YYNGEE. CDR3 residues: CAASRGPADTQYF. CDR3 bases: TGTGCCGCGTCCCGGGGCCCCGCGGATACGCAGTATTTT.

The chain uses TRBV5-1 and TRBJ2-7, with 9 bases aligning to TRBD1. The ends lost 1 base at V and 11 bases at J; junction bases unmatched: 10. Germline CDR1 SGHRS, CDR2 YFSETQ. CDR3 size: 14 residues. CDR3 sequence reads: CASSLYPEGQGKYF. The CDR3 nucleotides read TGCGCCAGCAGCTTGTATCCGGAGGGACAGGGAAAGTACTTC. The whole variable domain, filled in from reference TRBV5-1 and TRBJ2-7, reads KAGVTQTPRYLIKTRGQQVTLSCSPISGHRSVSWYQQTPGQGLQFLFEYFSETQRNKGNFPGRFSGRQFSNSRSEMNVSTLELGDSALYLCASSLYPEGQGKYFGPGTRLTVT.

In regard to this clonotype: The conserved phenylalanine or tryptophan is not found at the CDR3 terminus, so this likely reflects a read error. The genes are TRBV20-1 and TRBJ1-1, with D possibly matching TRBD1 (6 bases). The ends were cut back, 6 bases at V and 1 base at J, with 12 bases in the middle. The CDR3 has 13 residues. Germline CDR1 reads DFQATT; CDR2 reads SNEGSKA (reference sequence). The CDR3 here is CSATDRRNTEAFS. DNA for the CDR3: TGCAGTGCAACAGACAGGAGGAACACTGAAGCTTTCTCT.

The V gene is TRBV11-2, the J gene TRBJ2-1; D perhaps matches TRBD2 (6 bases). V was cut by 5 bases and J by 4 bases, with 18 bases left in between. The CDR3 runs 16 residues. Germline values: CDR1 SGHAT, CDR2 FQNNGV. The CDR3 nucleotides are TGTGCCAGCAGCAGCCGGGACTCGAACAATTACAATGAGCAGTTCTTC. It codes for CASSSRDSNNYNEQFF.

This sequence joins TRBV10-3 and TRBJ2-5; TRBD1 matches 10 bases. The J segment lost 4 bases and the V segment lost 2 bases, leaving 7 bases of the junction unmatched. Germline loops: CDR1 ENHRY, CDR2 SYGVKD. The CDR3 spans 16 residues. Written as DNA, the CDR3 is TGTGCCATCAGTGAGGCCCTCGACAGGGGGCGAGAGACCCAGTACTTC. Translating it yields CAISEALDRGRETQYF.

This chain connects TRBV12-3 or TRBV12-4 to TRBJ1-2; D is ambiguous. The V gene lost 4 bases and the J gene lost 8 bases, with 17 bases spanning the gap. The CDR3 consists of 14 residues. The CDR3 sequence: CASSSDGRVAGYTF. In DNA form, the CDR3 reads TGTGCCAGCAGTTCGGACGGGAGAGTAGCCGGCTACACCTTC.

This clonotype was observed at least ten times. The chain is built from TRBV29-1 and TRBJ2-1, with 9 bases fitting TRBD2. Per germline, CDR1 SQVTM and CDR2 ANQGSEA. V was pared by 0 bases and J by 3 bases, with 9 bases of the junction left unmatched. CDR3 size: 17 residues. The CDR3 nucleotides read TGCAGCGTTGAAGATCGGGCTAGCGGGAATCTCTACAATGAGCAGTTCTTC. Encoded protein: CSVEDRASGNLYNEQFF.

This clonotype occurred a few times. The CDR3 is CASSWKDRATVLGNTIYF. Here the CDR3 DNA reads TGTGCCAGCAGCTGGAAGGACAGGGCTACGGTATTGGGGAACACCATATATTTT. The chain employs TRBV5-6 and TRBJ1-3, with TRBD1 matching 8 bases. The CDR3 consists of 18 residues. Germline V gene sequence: CDR1 SGHDT, CDR2 YYEEEE. V shed 3 bases and J 7 bases; nucleotides not matched to a gene: 18.

The genes are TRBV10-3 and TRBJ1-1; maybe TRBD1 (5 bases). The CDR3 spans 14 residues. Germline-derived CDR1 and CDR2 are ENHRY and SYGVKD. V was trimmed by 6 bases and J by 5 bases, leaving 16 bases between them. CDR3 amino acids: CAIRDRGGRTEAFF. CDR3 DNA sequence: TGTGCCATCAGAGACCGGGGGGGGAGGACTGAAGCTTTCTTT.

This chain uses TRBV5-4 with TRBJ2-2; 13 bases are shared with TRBD2. Germline trimming cut 4 bases from V and 6 bases from J; bases unmatched to any gene: 6. The CDR3 loop spans 16 amino acids. Germline V gene data show CDR1 as SGHNT and CDR2 as YYREEE (reference sequence). Written as DNA, the CDR3 is TGTGCCAGCAGCACACTAGCGGGAGGGCCGCCCGGGGAGCTGTTTTTT. Amino acids: CASSTLAGGPPGELFF.

This clonotype appeared a few times. The chain combines TRBV3-1 with TRBJ2-1; 7 bases line up with TRBD2. J gave up 6 bases and V 2 bases, and 7 bases lay outside the gene matches. The CDR3 runs to 15 residues. Germline CDR1 is LGHDT and CDR2 is YNNKEL (reference sequence). The DNA of the CDR3 is TGTGCCAGCAGCCAATGGCCTACTAGCGCCAATGAGCAGTTCTTC. It codes for CASSQWPTSANEQFF.

This clonotype turned up a few times. This rearrangement joins TRBV20-1 to TRBJ1-5, with a weak D call TRBD1 (5 bases). Trimming shortened V by 0 bases and J by 0 bases, and 15 bases separated the two germline ends. From germline, CDR1 is DFQATT and CDR2 SNEGSKA (reference sequence). This CDR3 is 17 amino acids long. The CDR3 DNA is TGCAGTGCTAGAGATGCTAAGGCGACAGATAGCAATCAGCCCCAGCATTTT. This encodes CSARDAKATDSNQPQHF.

This clonotype was seen only a few times. The V gene is TRBV29-1, the J gene TRBJ2-7; D is possibly TRBD2 (6 bases). The V end was cut by 1 base, the J end by 12 bases, with 16 bases between. CDR1 is SQVTM, CDR2 ANQGSEA, per germline. The CDR3 totals 12 residues. The CDR3 loop is CSVEGGRGKVYF. The CDR3 DNA reads as TGCAGCGTTGAAGGGGGACGCGGGAAGGTGTACTTC.

V is TRBV7-6 and J is TRBJ2-2; D could derive from TRBD1 or TRBD2 (5 bases each). CDR1 and CDR2 (germline): SGHVS, FNYEAQ. This CDR3 is 15 amino acids long. V shed 4 bases and J shed 3 bases, with 12 bases lying between them. DNA of the CDR3: TGTGCCAGCAGCTCCGCCGGGGCTTACACCGGGGAGCTGTTTTTT. Encoded protein: CASSSAGAYTGELFF.

This chain connects TRBV28 to TRBJ2-6; D gene ambiguous. Germline CDR1 and CDR2: MDHEN and SYDVKM. There are 13 residues in the CDR3. Trimming left V 7 bases short and J 3 bases short, with 7 bases between. The CDR3 DNA sequence: TGTGCCAGCATCCCTAGTGGGGCCAACGTCCTGACTTTC. It encodes CASIPSGANVLTF.

The chain combines TRBV5-8 with TRBJ2-1; 11 bases are shared with TRBD2. Unmatched junction bases numbered 5, after V lost 3 bases and J lost 0 bases. CDR1 is SGHTS, CDR2 YDEGEE, per germline. CDR3 length equals 17 residues. The CDR3 DNA follows: TGTGCCAGCAGCTCCCGACTAGCGGGAACCTCCTACAATGAGCAGTTCTTC. Amino acids: CASSSRLAGTSYNEQFF. The full variable domain, its missing parts supplied by reference TRBV5-8 and TRBJ2-1, is EAGVTQSPTHLIKTRGQQATLRCSPISGHTSVYWYQQALGLGLQFLLWYDEGEERNRGNFPPRFSGRQFPNYSSELNVNALELEDSALYLCASSSRLAGTSYNEQFFGPGTRLTVL.